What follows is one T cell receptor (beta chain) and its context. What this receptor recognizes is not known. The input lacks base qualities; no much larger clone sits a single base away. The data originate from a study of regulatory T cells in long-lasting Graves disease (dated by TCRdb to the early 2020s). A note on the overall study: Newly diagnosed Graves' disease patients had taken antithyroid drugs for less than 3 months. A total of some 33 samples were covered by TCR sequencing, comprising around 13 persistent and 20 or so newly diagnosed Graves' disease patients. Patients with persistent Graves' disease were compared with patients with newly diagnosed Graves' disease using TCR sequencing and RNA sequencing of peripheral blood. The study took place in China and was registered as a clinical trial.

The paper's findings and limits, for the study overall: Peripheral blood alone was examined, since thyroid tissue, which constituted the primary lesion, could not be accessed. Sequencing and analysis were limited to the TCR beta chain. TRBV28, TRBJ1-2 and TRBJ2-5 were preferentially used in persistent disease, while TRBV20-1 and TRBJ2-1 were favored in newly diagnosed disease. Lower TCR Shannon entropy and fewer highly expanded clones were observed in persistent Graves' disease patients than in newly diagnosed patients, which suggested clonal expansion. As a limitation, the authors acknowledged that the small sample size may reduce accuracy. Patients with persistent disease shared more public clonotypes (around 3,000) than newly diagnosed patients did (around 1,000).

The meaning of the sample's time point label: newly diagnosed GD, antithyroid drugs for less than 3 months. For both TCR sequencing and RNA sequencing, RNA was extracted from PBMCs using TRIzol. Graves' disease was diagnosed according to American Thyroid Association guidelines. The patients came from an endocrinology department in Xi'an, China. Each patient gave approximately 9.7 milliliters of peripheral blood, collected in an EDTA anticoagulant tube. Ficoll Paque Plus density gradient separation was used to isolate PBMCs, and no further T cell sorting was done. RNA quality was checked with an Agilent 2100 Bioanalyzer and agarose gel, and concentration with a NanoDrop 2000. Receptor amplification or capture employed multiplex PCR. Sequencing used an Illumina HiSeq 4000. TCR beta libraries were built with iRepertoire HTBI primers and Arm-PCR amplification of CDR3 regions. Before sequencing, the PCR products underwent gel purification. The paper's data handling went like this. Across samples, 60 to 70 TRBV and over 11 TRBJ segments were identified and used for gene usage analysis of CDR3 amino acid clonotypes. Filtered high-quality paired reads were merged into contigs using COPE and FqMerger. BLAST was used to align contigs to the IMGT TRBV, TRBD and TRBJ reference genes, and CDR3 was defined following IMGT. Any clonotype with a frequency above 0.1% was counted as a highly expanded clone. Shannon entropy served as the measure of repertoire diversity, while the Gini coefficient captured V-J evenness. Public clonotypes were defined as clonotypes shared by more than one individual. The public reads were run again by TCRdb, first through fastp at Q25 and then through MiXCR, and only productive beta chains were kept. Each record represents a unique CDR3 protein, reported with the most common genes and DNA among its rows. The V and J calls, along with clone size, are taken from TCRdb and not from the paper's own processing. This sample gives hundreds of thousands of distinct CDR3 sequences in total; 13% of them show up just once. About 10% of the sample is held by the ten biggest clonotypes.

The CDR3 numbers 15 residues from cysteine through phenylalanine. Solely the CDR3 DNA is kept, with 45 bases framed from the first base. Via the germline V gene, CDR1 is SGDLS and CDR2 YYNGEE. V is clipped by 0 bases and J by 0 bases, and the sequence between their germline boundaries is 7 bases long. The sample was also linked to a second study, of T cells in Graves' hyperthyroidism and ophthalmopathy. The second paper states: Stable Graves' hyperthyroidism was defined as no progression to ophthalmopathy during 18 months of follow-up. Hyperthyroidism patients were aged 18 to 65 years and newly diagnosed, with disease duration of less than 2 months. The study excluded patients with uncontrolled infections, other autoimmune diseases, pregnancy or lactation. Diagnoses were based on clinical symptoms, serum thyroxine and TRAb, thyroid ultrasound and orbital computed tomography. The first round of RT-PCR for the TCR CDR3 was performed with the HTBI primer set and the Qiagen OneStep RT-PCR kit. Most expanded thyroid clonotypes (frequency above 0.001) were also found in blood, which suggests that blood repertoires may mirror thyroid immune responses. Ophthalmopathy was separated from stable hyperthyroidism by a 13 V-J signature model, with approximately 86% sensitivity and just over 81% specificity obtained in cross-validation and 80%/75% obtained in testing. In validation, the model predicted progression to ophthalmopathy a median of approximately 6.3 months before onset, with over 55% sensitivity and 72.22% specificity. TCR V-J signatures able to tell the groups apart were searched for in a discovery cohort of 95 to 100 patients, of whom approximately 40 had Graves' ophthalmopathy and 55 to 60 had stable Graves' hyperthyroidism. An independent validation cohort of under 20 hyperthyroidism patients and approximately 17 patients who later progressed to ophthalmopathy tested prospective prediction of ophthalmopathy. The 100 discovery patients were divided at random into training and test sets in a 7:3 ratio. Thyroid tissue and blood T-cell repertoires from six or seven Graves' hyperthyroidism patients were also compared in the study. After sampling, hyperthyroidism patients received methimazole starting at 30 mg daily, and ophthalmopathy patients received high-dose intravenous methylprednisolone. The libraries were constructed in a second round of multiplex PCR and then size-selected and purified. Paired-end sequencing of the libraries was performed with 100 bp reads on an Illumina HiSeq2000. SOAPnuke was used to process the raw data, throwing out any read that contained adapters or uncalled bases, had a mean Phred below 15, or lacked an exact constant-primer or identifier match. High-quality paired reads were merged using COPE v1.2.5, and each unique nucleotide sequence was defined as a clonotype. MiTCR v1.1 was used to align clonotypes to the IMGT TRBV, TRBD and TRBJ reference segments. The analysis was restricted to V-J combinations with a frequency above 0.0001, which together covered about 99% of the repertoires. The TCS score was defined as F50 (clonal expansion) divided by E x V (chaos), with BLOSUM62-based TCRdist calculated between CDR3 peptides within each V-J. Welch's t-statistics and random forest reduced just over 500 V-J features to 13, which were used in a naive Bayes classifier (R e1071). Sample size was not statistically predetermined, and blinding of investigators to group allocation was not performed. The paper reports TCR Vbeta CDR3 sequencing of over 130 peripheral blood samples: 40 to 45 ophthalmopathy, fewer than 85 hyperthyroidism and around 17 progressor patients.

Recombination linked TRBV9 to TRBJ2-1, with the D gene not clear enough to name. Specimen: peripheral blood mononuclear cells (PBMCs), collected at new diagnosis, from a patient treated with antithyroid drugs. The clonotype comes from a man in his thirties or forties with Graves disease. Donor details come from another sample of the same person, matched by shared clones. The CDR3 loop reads CASSVGISSYNEQFF. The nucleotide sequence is TGTGCCAGCAGCGTAGGCATTAGCTCCTACAATGAGCAGTTCTTC.